Listed below are T cell receptor beta chains from one sample, sequenced in a study of cytomegalovirus exposure and HLA in healthy donors. The table came from immunoSEQ multiplex PCR; TCRdb's copy has only in-frame clones and leaves some out. Seen here are some 150,000 clones, approximately 80% observed once, and the top ten hold about 7%. The sequenced sample consisted of PBMCs. The receptors were gathered from a woman aged 25 to 39 in good health and CMV-seropositive. Both conserved end residues are part of each CDR3. The D gene is left open where the match is weak. Some rows have no size entry. The others give once, few or many, or a class for an expanded clone.

-	once	TRBV4-3	TRBJ2-1	TGCGCCAGCAGCCAAGTTGCCCGGGGGAGCTCCTACAATGAGCAGTTCTTC	CASSQVARGSSYNEQFF
TRBD1	-	TRBV9	TRBJ1-2	TGTGCCAGCAGGAGACAGGGGACAGACAGTGGCTACACCTTC	CASRRQGTDSGYTF
-	-	TRBV5-1	TRBJ2-5	TGCGCCAGCCGGGAGGGACAGAAAGAGACCCAGTACTTC	CASREGQKETQYF
-	-	TRBV19	TRBJ2-7	TGTGCCAGCCGTCCTCGAGGCGGGCACGACGAGCAGTACTTC	CASRPRGGHDEQYF
-	few	TRBV4-3	TRBJ1-1	TGCGCCAGCAGCCAGGAGGCCTTTACTGAAGCTTTCTTT	CASSQEAFTEAFF
-	-	TRBV9	TRBJ1-5	TGTGCCAGCAGCGTAGGCGTTATAAGCGATCAGCCCCAGCATTTT	CASSVGVISDQPQHF
TRBD1	-	TRBV2	TRBJ1-1	TGTGCCAGCAGAAAATCCGGGACAGGACCTATGAACACTGAAGCTTTCTTT	CASRKSGTGPMNTEAFF
TRBD2	-	TRBV6-6	TRBJ2-3	TGTGCCAGCAGACCTAGCGGAACCACAGATACGCAGTATTTT	CASRPSGTTDTQYF
TRBD1	-	TRBV5-1	TRBJ1-1	TGCGCCAGCAGCTTGGCGGACAGGGACACTGAAGCTTTCTTT	CASSLADRDTEAFF
-	-	TRBV5-1	TRBJ1-2	TGCGCCAGCAGCTTGGCCCAGGGGCAAACCAACTATGGCTACACCTTC	CASSLAQGQTNYGYTF
-	-	TRBV27	TRBJ2-7	TGTGCCAGCAGTTTATTGCCCTCCAGCTCCTACGAGCAGTACTTC	CASSLLPSSSYEQYF
-	-	TRBV4-2	TRBJ1-1	TGTGCCAGCAGCCAATTCTCAGGGGCTTTCTTT	CASSQFSGAFF
TRBD1	few	TRBV5-1	TRBJ1-2	TGCGCCAGCAGCCATTCCTCCGGGACAGGGAGCGGCTACACCTTC	CASSHSSGTGSGYTF
-	once	TRBV7-2	TRBJ1-1	TGTGCCAGCAGCCCCGATAGGGGCGGTTGGGCTTTCTTT	CASSPDRGGWAFF
TRBD2	-	TRBV5-1	TRBJ2-3	TGCGCCAGCAGCAGAGGACTAGCGGGAGAGGGAGATACGCAGTATTTT	CASSRGLAGEGDTQYF
-	-	TRBV6-5	TRBJ2-7	TGTGCCAGCAGCCGGGACTGGTCCTACGAGCAGTACTTC	CASSRDWSYEQYF
-	-	TRBV25-1	TRBJ1-4	TGTGCCAGCAGTGAACCTGGACTGAATGAAAAACTGTTTTTT	CASSEPGLNEKLFF
TRBD2	-	TRBV13	TRBJ2-1	TGTGCCAGCAGCTCCTGGGCTAGCGGGCCACCCCACCAGTTCTTC	CASSSWASGPPHQFF
TRBD2	-	TRBV7-9	TRBJ2-3	TGTGCCAGCACTTTTCCGGGACTAGCGGGAGGGGGCACAGATACGCAGTATTTT	CASTFPGLAGGGTDTQYF
TRBD1	-	TRBV7-9	TRBJ2-5	TGTGCCAGCAGGGATTCACGTAGACAGGGGGCGAGCGCGGAGACCCAGTACTTC	CASRDSRRQGASAETQYF
-	-	TRBV13	TRBJ2-3	TGTGCCAGCAGCGCCCTGAGGGATACGCAGTATTTT	CASSALRDTQYF
-	-	TRBV7-9	TRBJ1-6	TGTGCCAGCAGCTCCGGACAGAGCGGTGCACCCCTCCACTTT	CASSSGQSGAPLHF
-	once	TRBV2	TRBJ1-1	TGTGCCAGCCTCCAGGGAGGGATTAGAAACACTGAAGCTTTCTTT	CASLQGGIRNTEAFF
TRBD1	-	TRBV7-9	TRBJ1-1	TGTTCCAGCAGTGCCGGACAGGGGGCAGGCACTGAAGCTTTCTTT	CSSSAGQGAGTEAFF
TRBD1	-	TRBV4-3	TRBJ2-1	TGCGCCAGCAGCCAAGGGGACAGTTACGATGAGCAGTTCTTC	CASSQGDSYDEQFF
TRBD1	-	TRBV29-1	TRBJ1-2	TGCAGCGTTGACCACCTTGGACAGGGTTTCTATGGCTACACCTTC	CSVDHLGQGFYGYTF
TRBD1	-	TRBV11-2	TRBJ1-1	TGTGCCAGCAGCCCCACCACCCTACAGGGGGTCAACACTGAAGCTTTCTTT	CASSPTTLQGVNTEAFF
TRBD1	once	TRBV15	TRBJ1-6	TGTGCCACCAGCCTTGCCGGGACAGATAATTCACCCCTCCACTTT	CATSLAGTDNSPLHF
-	-	TRBV7-2	TRBJ2-5	TGTGCCAGCAGGGAGGGCCAAGAGACCCAGTACTTC	CASREGQETQYF
TRBD1	-	TRBV28	TRBJ1-4	TGTGCCAGCAGTTTATGGGGGCCGGGGACAGCCCTTAATGAAAAACTGTTTTTT	CASSLWGPGTALNEKLFF
-	-	TRBV15	TRBJ2-5	TGTGCCACCAGCAGAGGCTCCGATAGGTGGGCAGGAGAGACCCAGTACTTC	CATSRGSDRWAGETQYF
TRBD1	-	TRBV5-4	TRBJ2-7	TGTGCCAGCAGCAAGGACAGGGGGACCTACGAGCAGTACTTC	CASSKDRGTYEQYF
TRBD1	-	TRBV7-3	TRBJ2-5	TGTGCCAGCAGCTCCGGACAGGGGCAAGAGACCCAGTACTTC	CASSSGQGQETQYF
-	-	TRBV27	TRBJ2-7	TGTGCCAGCAGTTTAGCCGGCGCTTTCTGGGGTGTCGGACAATACGAGCAGTACTTC	CASSLAGAFWGVGQYEQYF
-	few	TRBV28	TRBJ2-7	TGTGCCATCCTGGGGGCACCGGTGTACGAGCAGTACTTC	CAILGAPVYEQYF
-	-	TRBV16	TRBJ1-3	TGTGCCAGCAGCCAATCTCTTGGGGGGAACACCATATATTTT	CASSQSLGGNTIYF
TRBD1	-	TRBV7-8	TRBJ2-1	TGTGCCAGCAGCCGACAGGGTCATGAGCAGTTCTTC	CASSRQGHEQFF
TRBD1	-	TRBV30	TRBJ2-4	TGTGCCTGGAGTCTCGGGACAGGGGAATACATTCAGTACTTC	CAWSLGTGEYIQYF
TRBD1	-	TRBV6-5	TRBJ1-1	TGTGCCAGCAGGCCCGGGACAGTAGGAGCTGAAGCTTTCTTT	CASRPGTVGAEAFF
TRBD2	-	TRBV4-2	TRBJ2-3	TGTGCCAGCAGCCGCAAGAGGGTTAGCGGGGGGAGCACAGATACGCAGTATTTT	CASSRKRVSGGSTDTQYF
TRBD1	few	TRBV4-3	TRBJ2-5	TGCGCCAGCAGCCCGAATCAGGGGGCCCCAGAGACCCAGTACTTC	CASSPNQGAPETQYF
-	-	TRBV5-4	TRBJ2-1	TGTGCCAGCAGCTTGAGGATGGGGGCCTTCTACAATGAGCAGTTCTTC	CASSLRMGAFYNEQFF
-	-	TRBV19	TRBJ1-6	TGTGCCAGTAGTTTAAGGGGAAGGGGTGATTCACCCCTCCACTTT	CASSLRGRGDSPLHF
-	-	TRBV28	TRBJ2-2	TGTGCCAGCAGCCGAACGGGACATCGGACCGGGGAGCTGTTTTTT	CASSRTGHRTGELFF
TRBD1	-	TRBV7-9	TRBJ2-7	TGTGCCAGCAGGCATACGGGACAGGGGGGCTACGAGCAGTACTTC	CASRHTGQGGYEQYF
TRBD1	-	TRBV5-5	TRBJ2-7	TGTGCCAGCAGGGCCCCACAGGGGGAATCCTACGAGCAGTACTTC	CASRAPQGESYEQYF
-	-	TRBV27	TRBJ1-2	TGTGCCAGCAGTTTATTTGGGGGGGGTGAGGATTTCTATGGCTACACCTTC	CASSLFGGGEDFYGYTF
TRBD2	-	TRBV18	TRBJ2-7	TGTGCCAGCTCACCCGGACTAGCGGGTTCCTACGAGCAGTACTTC	CASSPGLAGSYEQYF
TRBD1	-	TRBV7-3	TRBJ1-2	TGTGCCAGCAGCTTATACCCCGACAGGGGGCCTGGAGGCTACACCTTC	CASSLYPDRGPGGYTF
-	-	TRBV10-3	TRBJ2-7	TGTGCCATCAGTGCCTCGTCCCAGGGGTCCCCCTTCTACGAGCAGTACTTC	CAISASSQGSPFYEQYF
TRBD1	-	TRBV11-2	TRBJ1-1	TGTGCCAGCAGCTTCCCGGGACAGTCTGAAGCTTTCTTT	CASSFPGQSEAFF
TRBD2	-	TRBV5-1	TRBJ2-1	TGCGCCAGCAGCTTCGGACTAGCGGGGGGTCCGTCCGGCTCCTACAATGAGCAGTTCTTC	CASSFGLAGGPSGSYNEQFF
TRBD1	few	TRBV5-5	TRBJ1-1	TGTGCCAGCAGCTGGCGGGACAGGGGTAACACTGAAGCTTTCTTT	CASSWRDRGNTEAFF
TRBD1	few	TRBV10-3	TRBJ1-4	TGTGCCATCAGTGGTCAGACAGGGGGGCGAGAAAAACTGTTTTTT	CAISGQTGGREKLFF
-	-	TRBV7-9	TRBJ1-1	TGTTCCAGCAGCTCCAGGGGCAACACTGAAGCTTTCTTT	CSSSSRGNTEAFF
-	-	TRBV19	TRBJ2-5	TGTGCCAGTAGTATGGAGCGGGAAGAGACCCAGTACTTC	CASSMEREETQYF
-	-	TRBV7-2	TRBJ1-5	TGTGCCAGCAGCTCGGACAGCCAGCCCCAGCATTTT	CASSSDSQPQHF